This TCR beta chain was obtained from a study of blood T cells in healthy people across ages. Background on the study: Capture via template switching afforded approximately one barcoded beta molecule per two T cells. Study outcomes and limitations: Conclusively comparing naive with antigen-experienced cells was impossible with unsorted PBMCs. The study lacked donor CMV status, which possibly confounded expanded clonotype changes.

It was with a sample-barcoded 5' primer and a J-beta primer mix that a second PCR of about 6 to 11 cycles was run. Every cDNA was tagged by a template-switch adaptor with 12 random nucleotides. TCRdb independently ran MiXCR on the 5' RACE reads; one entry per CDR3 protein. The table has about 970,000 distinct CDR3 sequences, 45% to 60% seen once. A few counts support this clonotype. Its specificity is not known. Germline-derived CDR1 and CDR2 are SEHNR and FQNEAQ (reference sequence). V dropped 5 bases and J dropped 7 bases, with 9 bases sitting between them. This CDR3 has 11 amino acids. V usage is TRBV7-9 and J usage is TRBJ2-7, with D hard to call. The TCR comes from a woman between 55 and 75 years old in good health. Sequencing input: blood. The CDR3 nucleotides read TGTGCCAGCAGCGAGCTAGGTGAGCAGTACTTC. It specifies CASSELGEQYF.